This TCR beta chain was sequenced in a study of cytomegalovirus exposure and HLA in healthy donors. Study-level information: HLA-typed donors contributed about 85 million unique TCRs, which were held in an early data release. Study-wide points: For most TCR beta V segments, an earlier analysis put the productive rate at about 87% or about 30% of the time.

On this clone itself: The antigen remains undetermined.

The PCR was carried out with 60 Vbeta primers and 13 Jbeta primers. Profiled with immunoSEQ multiplex PCR; TCRdb holds only in-frame clones, not every one. The sample has about 160,000 clones, and its top ten clones hold around 1.2%. The V and J ends lost 3 bases and 4 bases respectively, with 21 bases between them. Germline CDR1 LNHDA, CDR2 SQIVND (reference sequence). The CDR3 sequence is 17 residues long. This TCR was recovered from an older woman in good health and CMV-seronegative. The genes are TRBV19 and TRBJ1-1; a possible D gene is TRBD1 (6 bases). The sequenced material came from PBMCs. CDR3 sequence (DNA): TGTGCCAGTAGTATGGGGAGGTGGGGGGGGCAGGGCACTGAAGCTTTCTTT. Translation gives CASSMGRWGGQGTEAFF.